The 21 T cell receptor beta chains given below trace back to one sample, sequenced in a study of OX40 agonist ivuxolimab in advanced cancers. Method: immunoSEQ multiplex PCR; TCRdb's copy keeps in-frame clones and lacks some. The data show around 60,000 clones, with 90% to 95% seen just once and 1.5% to 2% held by the top ten. The sample consisted of CD4+ or CD8+ T cells sorted from blood, taken in a trial of the OX40 agonist ivuxolimab. These receptors all come from an adult with an advanced solid tumor such as melanoma, head and neck, liver or kidney cancer.

The chain joins TRBV11-3 to TRBJ2-1; 14 nucleotides agree with TRBD2. V was pared by 3 bases and J by 10 bases, with 5 bases of the junction left unmatched. The CDR3 covers 15 residues. Germline assignment: CDR1 SGHNT and CDR2 YENEEA. This CDR3 is CASSFMGLAGEEQFF. As DNA, the CDR3 is TGTGCCAGCAGCTTCATGGGACTAGCGGGAGAGGAGCAGTTCTTC.

For the CDR3, the DNA is TGTGCCAGCACTAGACTAGCGGTCACCGGGGAGCTGTTTTTT. It yields the protein CASTRLAVTGELFF. The chain links TRBV6-5 to TRBJ2-2; TRBD2 agrees at 9 bases. With 7 bases clipped from V and 4 bases from J, the junction kept 4 bases outside the gene matches. Germline CDR1 and CDR2: MNHEY and SVGAGI. The CDR3 totals 14 residues.

V usage is TRBV7-9 and J usage is TRBJ2-7; TRBD2 matches at 8 bases. CDR1 and CDR2 from the germline V gene are SEHNR and FQNEAQ (reference sequence). The CDR3 covers 15 residues. J lost 4 bases, V lost 0 bases, and 5 bases had no gene match. CDR3 in DNA: TGTGCCAGCAGCTTAGCTACTAGCGGCAGTTACGAGCAGTACTTC. Amino acids: CASSLATSGSYEQYF.

This clone was picked up one time. The chain couples TRBV4-1 to TRBJ1-5; 8 positions agree with TRBD1. The CDR3 is 17 residues long. The trim removed 1 base at V and 2 bases at J, leaving 7 bases unmatched. Germline V gene data show CDR1 as MGHRA and CDR2 as YSYEKL. CDR3 residues: CASSQATTQGGNQPQHF. In DNA, the CDR3 is TGCGCCAGCAGCCAAGCCACAACACAGGGGGGCAATCAGCCCCAGCATTTT.

The chain carries TRBV5-6 and TRBJ2-7; no reliable D call. This CDR3 spans 13 amino acids. V gave up 1 base and J gave up 2 bases, with 7 bases separating them. Per the germline V gene, CDR1 is SGHDT and CDR2 is YYEEEE. CDR3 sequence reads: CASSLFGTYEQYF. CDR3 bases: TGTGCCAGCAGCTTGTTCGGAACCTACGAGCAGTACTTC.

This chain connects TRBV7-9 to TRBJ1-3; no definite D call. V gave up 5 bases and J gave up 0 bases, with 14 bases separating them. Germline assignment: CDR1 SEHNR and CDR2 FQNEAQ (reference sequence). This CDR3 comprises 16 residues. CDR3 nucleotide sequence: TGTGCCAGCAGCCGAGATCGGGGATCCTCTGGAAACACCATATATTTT. It yields the protein CASSRDRGSSGNTIYF. The full variable domain, completed using reference TRBV7-9 and TRBJ1-3, is DTGVSQNPRHKITKRGQNVTFRCDPISEHNRLYWYRQTLGQGPEFLTYFQNEAQLEKSRLLSDRFSAERPKGSFSTLEIQRTEQGDSAMYLCASSRDRGSSGNTIYFGEGSWLTVV.

This chain joins TRBV6-5 and TRBJ2-7; TRBD1 matches at 7 bases. This CDR3 spans 15 amino acids. Trimming took 6 bases from V and 0 from J; bases not matched to a gene: 8. CDR1 and CDR2 from the germline V gene are MNHEY and SVGAGI. In nucleotides, the CDR3 is TGTGCCAGCAGCGTCGGTACAGGGGACTCCTACGAGCAGTACTTC. It specifies CASSVGTGDSYEQYF.

This clone was seen more than once but under ten times. V gene TRBV30 combines with J gene TRBJ1-2; D remains ambiguous. From germline, CDR1 is GTSNPN and CDR2 SVGIG (reference sequence). V dropped 6 bases and J dropped 4 bases, with 12 bases sitting between them. The CDR3 contains 12 residues. The CDR3 sequence is CACQSASYGYTF. Written as DNA, the CDR3 is TGTGCCTGTCAGAGTGCATCCTATGGCTACACCTTC.

This clone was counted a single time. The V call is TRBV9, the J call TRBJ2-5; maybe TRBD1 (7 bases). The CDR3 runs 15 residues. The germline V gene has CDR1 SGDLS and CDR2 YYNGEE. Trimming left V 4 bases short and J 2 bases short, with 15 bases between. CDR3 region: CASSPRGVTQETQYF. The CDR3 DNA follows: TGTGCCAGCAGCCCCAGGGGGGTGACTCAAGAGACCCAGTACTTC.

This sequence joins TRBV28 and TRBJ2-1; possibly TRBD2 for D (7 bases). With 4 bases removed from V and 4 bases from J, the gap between germline ends came to 20 bases. Germline CDR1 reads MDHEN; CDR2 reads SYDVKM. The CDR3 is 17 residues long. In DNA form, the CDR3 reads TGTGCCAGCAGTTCCAACCGAGGGGGGGGAATATACAATGAGCAGTTCTTC. Amino acid sequence: CASSSNRGGGIYNEQFF.

CDR3 amino acids: CATRGGGSTDTQYF. In DNA form, the CDR3 reads TGTGCCACCAGGGGGGGCGGAAGCACAGATACGCAGTATTTT. The gene calls are TRBV15 and TRBJ2-3; perhaps D is TRBD1 or TRBD2 (6 bases each). V was pared by 6 bases and J by 0 bases, with 10 bases between. Looked up from germline, CDR1 is LNHNV and CDR2 is YYDKDF (reference sequence). This CDR3 has 14 residues.

J is TRBJ1-2 and V is TRBV25-1, with TRBD1 identical over 10 bases. V lost 1 base and J lost 6; bases outside the gene matches: 2. This CDR3 is 14 amino acids long. CDR1 is MGHDK, CDR2 SYGVNS, per germline. CDR3 nucleotide sequence: TGTGCCAGCAGTGAATGGGGGACAGGGGATGGCTACACCTTC. This sequence encodes CASSEWGTGDGYTF.

The V and J genes are TRBV2 and TRBJ2-3; 7 nucleotides match TRBD2. Germline V gene sequence: CDR1 SNHLY, CDR2 FYNNEI. This CDR3 contains 16 residues. The trim removed 3 bases at V and 4 bases at J, leaving 10 bases unmatched. CDR3 in amino acids: CASSDRSASGADTQYF. As DNA, the CDR3 is TGTGCCAGCAGTGATAGGAGTGCGAGCGGGGCAGATACGCAGTATTTT.

The chain has TRBV30 and TRBJ1-5, with D hard to call. This CDR3 is 17 amino acids long. Germline-derived CDR1 and CDR2 are GTSNPN and SVGIG (reference sequence). Between the trimmed V and J ends, which lost 0 bases and 0 bases, there was a span of 15 bases. For the CDR3, the DNA is TGTGCCTGGAGTGTAGGGTATCGAACGGATAGCAATCAGCCCCAGCATTTT. It encodes CAWSVGYRTDSNQPQHF.

The chain is built from TRBV7-9 and TRBJ1-4; no definite D call. The CDR3 has 16 residues. The ends were cut back, 3 bases at V and 6 bases at J, with 17 bases in the middle. Germline CDR1 SEHNR, CDR2 FQNEAQ (reference sequence). The DNA of the CDR3 is TGTGCCAGCAGCTTGGACGGCCCCCTAGGGCATGAAAAACTGTTTTTT. This gives the protein CASSLDGPLGHEKLFF.

This chain uses TRBV19 with TRBJ2-5; no clear D. CDR1 is LNHDA, CDR2 SQIVND, per germline (reference sequence). The CDR3 length is 14 residues. The germline V and J ends were trimmed by 3 bases and 3 bases, with 11 bases remaining between them. The CDR3 DNA follows: TGTGCCAGTAGTATGAACGACTGGGAAGAGACCCAGTACTTC. It codes for CASSMNDWEETQYF.

The chain combines TRBV18 with TRBJ2-1; D perhaps matches TRBD1 (5 bases). Trimming shortened V by 2 bases and J by 0 bases, and 11 bases separated the two germline ends. Germline V lookup: CDR1 KGHSH, CDR2 LQKENI. The CDR3 extends over 16 amino acids. CDR3 protein: CASSPAGQSSYNEQFF. In DNA, the CDR3 is TGTGCCAGCTCACCAGCAGGGCAAAGCTCCTACAATGAGCAGTTCTTC.

There are a few counts of this clone. The V gene is TRBV6-5, the J gene TRBJ1-1; no clear D gene. The CDR3 consists of 14 residues. The V gene's germline CDR1 is MNHEY and CDR2 SVGAGI. Trimming took off 2 bases at V and 0 bases at J, with 7 bases between the two ends. The CDR3 region is CASSYDGVNTEAFF. The DNA of the CDR3 is TGTGCCAGCAGTTACGACGGCGTGAACACTGAAGCTTTCTTT.

V usage is TRBV6-6 and J usage is TRBJ2-7; weak D call: TRBD2 (6 bases). CDR1 is MNHNY and CDR2 is SVGAGI in the germline V gene (reference sequence). The CDR3 has 15 residues. V lost 0 bases and J lost 3, with 12 bases in between. The CDR3 sequence is CASSYSGGRGYEQYF. CDR3 coding DNA: TGTGCCAGCAGTTACTCCGGAGGGCGGGGCTACGAGCAGTACTTC.

V is TRBV30 and J is TRBJ2-7; TRBD2 matches 8 bases. The CDR3 is 15 amino acids. Germline trimming cut 5 bases from V and 2 bases from J; bases unmatched to any gene: 11. The germline V gene encodes CDR1 GTSNPN and CDR2 SVGIG (reference sequence). The CDR3 DNA follows: TGTGCCTGGGCCCCCGGGACTAGGGGGACCTACGAGCAGTACTTC. It translates to CAWAPGTRGTYEQYF.

This rearrangement joins TRBV7-8 to TRBJ2-2; 9 bases agree with TRBD1. Trimming at V came to 5 bases and at J to 6 bases, leaving 7 bases not matched to a gene. Germline CDR1 SGHVS, CDR2 FQNEAQ. CDR3 length equals 15 residues. The CDR3 sequence: CASSAWTGEAGELFF. Here the CDR3 DNA reads TGTGCCAGCAGCGCCTGGACAGGGGAAGCCGGGGAGCTGTTTTTT.